Listed here is a single T cell receptor beta chain. Some clones are missing from TCRdb's copy, which holds only in-frame ones; the method was immunoSEQ multiplex PCR. The sample yields hundreds of thousands of clones, around 88% seen once. CDR1 is MNHNS and CDR2 is SASEGT in the germline V gene. V was shortened by 3 bases and J by 6 bases, with 21 bases between the two germline ends. This CDR3 region has 18 residues. The data were obtained in a study of blood T cell repertoires in COVID-19. The source material was peripheral blood. The chain is built from TRBV6-1 and TRBJ1-6, with D tentatively TRBD1 (6 bases). This clonotype was sampled from a woman under 40 who had recovered from COVID-19. CDR3 in DNA: TGTGCCAGCAGTGAGGGAACCATCCAGGGGCCCGTTAATTCACCCCTCCACTTT. Translated: CASSEGTIQGPVNSPLHF.